This is a list of T cell receptor beta chains from one sample in a study of identical twins. TCRdb re-derived calls from the 5' RACE reads in MiXCR, one entry per CDR3 protein. The sample includes around 490,000 distinct CDR3 sequences, approximately 20% of them seen just once. These sequences were also reported in another study, on yellow fever vaccine responses in identical twins.

Material for sequencing was CD4+ T cells sorted from blood. These TCRs come from a woman aged 18-30 years in good health. Each CDR3 is given with its conserved first and last residue. The order of the fields is clone size, D gene, CDR3 length, J gene, V gene, CDR3 DNA, CDR3 protein. A D gene is named only where the DNA matches it firmly. The size of a clone is reported for some rows only, either as once, few or many, or as a class for expanded clones.

NA | NA | 16 | TRBJ2-3 | TRBV5-1 | TGCGCCAGCAGCAGCCAACAGGGTACCGGCACAGATACGCAGTATTTT | CASSSQQGTGTDTQYF
NA | TRBD2 | 13 | TRBJ2-3 | TRBV20-1 | TGCAGTGCCATAGCGGGAGCCCCAGATACGCAGTATTTT | CSAIAGAPDTQYF
NA | TRBD1 | 17 | TRBJ2-6 | TRBV28 | TGTGCCAGCACCACGACAGGGTACTACTCTGGGGCCAACGTCCTGACTTTC | CASTTTGYYSGANVLTF
NA | TRBD1 | 16 | TRBJ1-1 | TRBV5-1 | TGCGCCAGCAGCTTGGCGTCAGGGGGCGAGTACACTGAAGCTTTCTTT | CASSLASGGEYTEAFF
few | TRBD1 | 18 | TRBJ2-7 | TRBV28 | TGTGCCAGCAGTTTAAAAAGGGCCGGGACAGGGAGCTTTTACGAGCAGTACTTC | CASSLKRAGTGSFYEQYF
few | NA | 15 | TRBJ2-5 | TRBV3-1 | TGTGCCAGCAGCCTTCGATCGGGCTTTCAAGAGACCCAGTACTTC | CASSLRSGFQETQYF
NA | TRBD2 | 17 | TRBJ2-3 | TRBV20-1 | TGCAGTGCTAGCGGACTAGCGGGAGAAGGGAGCACAGATACGCAGTATTTT | CSASGLAGEGSTDTQYF
NA | NA | 13 | TRBJ1-2 | TRBV5-1 | TGCGCCAGCAGCTTGGAGACAGACTATGGCTACACCTTC | CASSLETDYGYTF
few | NA | 17 | TRBJ2-3 | TRBV5-1 | TGCGCCAGCAGCTCTATTCAATCGAGGGGGGGCTTAGATACGCAGTATTTT | CASSSIQSRGGLDTQYF
few | TRBD1 | 14 | TRBJ1-3 | TRBV12-3/TRBV12-4 | TGTGCCAGCCCCCCCGGCGGGACAGTTAACACCATATATTTT | CASPPGGTVNTIYF
NA | NA | 13 | TRBJ2-1 | TRBV20-1 | TGCAGTGCTCCCTCGGAGAGTAGCAATGAGCAGTTCTTC | CSAPSESSNEQFF
NA | NA | 12 | TRBJ2-1 | TRBV10-3 | TGTGCCATCAGTGAGAATCGAAATGAGCAGTTCTTC | CAISENRNEQFF
few | NA | 14 | TRBJ2-2 | TRBV10-1 | TGCGCCAGCAGTGAGTCCGTGTTGGCCGGGGAGCTGTTTTTT | CASSESVLAGELFF
few | TRBD2 | 18 | TRBJ2-5 | TRBV5-5 | TGTGCCAGCAGCTACCCTACCGGGACTACAAGCCCCCAAGAGACCCAGTACTTC | CASSYPTGTTSPQETQYF
NA | NA | 15 | TRBJ2-7 | TRBV20-1 | TGCAGTGCTAGAGATCGTTTACCGAATTCCTACGAGCAGTACTTC | CSARDRLPNSYEQYF
NA | NA | 14 | TRBJ1-4 | TRBV12-3/TRBV12-4 | TGTGCCAGCACCCTGCGGGACCTGAATGAAAAACTGTTTTTT | CASTLRDLNEKLFF
few | TRBD2 | 22 | TRBJ2-5 | TRBV14 | TGTGCCAGCAGCCAAGATAGTTTTAGCCGACTAGCGGGAGGGAAACACCAAGAGACCCAGTACTTC | CASSQDSFSRLAGGKHQETQYF
NA | NA | 10 | TRBJ1-5 | TRBV6-2/TRBV6-3 | TGTGCCACCTTGCGGCAGCCCCAGCATTTT | CATLRQPQHF
NA | NA | 13 | TRBJ2-1 | TRBV12-3/TRBV12-4 | TGTGCCAGCAGTAATGTGAGGAACAATGAGCAGTTCTTC | CASSNVRNNEQFF
NA | NA | 15 | TRBJ2-1 | TRBV5-1 | TGCGCCAGCAGCTTTAAGCCGTATGGGGAGAATGAGCAGTTCTTC | CASSFKPYGENEQFF
few | TRBD1 | 16 | TRBJ2-2 | TRBV15 | TGTGCCACCAGCAGGGCGGACAGGGGGGTGACCGGGGAGCTGTTTTTT | CATSRADRGVTGELFF
few | NA | 16 | TRBJ2-3 | TRBV11-2 | TGTGCCAGCAGCTTAGTTGTGGGGGTAGGAACGGATACGCAGTATTTT | CASSLVVGVGTDTQYF
few | NA | 13 | TRBJ2-1 | TRBV3-1 | TGTGCCAGCAGCTCCTACCACCGCCATGAGCAGTTCTTC | CASSSYHRHEQFF
NA | TRBD1 | 15 | TRBJ1-1 | TRBV25-1 | TGTGCCAGCAGTGCCCCCCCGGGACAGGGGGCTGAAGCTTTCTTT | CASSAPPGQGAEAFF
few | NA | 12 | TRBJ1-4 | TRBV12-3/TRBV12-4 | TGTGCCAGCAGTCTAACAGGGGAAAAACTGTTTTTT | CASSLTGEKLFF
NA | NA | 13 | TRBJ1-2 | TRBV5-1 | TGCGCCAGCAGGGAGGGACACCTCTATGGCTACACCTTC | CASREGHLYGYTF
few | NA | 12 | TRBJ1-2 | TRBV12-3/TRBV12-4 | TGTGCCAGCAGTGGTGAACCCACACCTGCCAACTTC | CASSGEPTPANF
few | NA | 15 | TRBJ2-3 | TRBV4-1 | TGCGCCAGCAGACAGGGTTGGTATGTTTCGGATACGCAGTATTTT | CASRQGWYVSDTQYF
few | NA | 16 | TRBJ1-4 | TRBV4-1 | TGCGCCAGCAGCCAAGTCCCTCAGGGGATTTATGAAAAACTGTTTTTT | CASSQVPQGIYEKLFF
NA | TRBD2 | 15 | TRBJ2-5 | TRBV12-3/TRBV12-4 | TGTGCCAGCAGTTTGCTAGCGGGAGGAGGAGAGACCCAGTACTTC | CASSLLAGGGETQYF
NA | NA | 14 | TRBJ2-3 | TRBV20-1 | TGCAGTGCTTCCTATCGCGGGGGCACAGATACGCAGTATTTT | CSASYRGGTDTQYF
NA | NA | 15 | TRBJ1-2 | TRBV5-1 | TGCGCCAGCAGCATACCGACAGAAGCTAACTATGGCTACACCTTC | CASSIPTEANYGYTF
NA | TRBD2 | 14 | TRBJ2-3 | TRBV12-3/TRBV12-4 | TGTGCCAGCAGTTTATCGGCGGGAGCAGATACGCAGTATTTT | CASSLSAGADTQYF
few | NA | 16 | TRBJ2-1 | TRBV11-2 | TGTGCCAGCAGCTTAAACCTCGGGGGATTGGGCAATGAGCAGTTCTTC | CASSLNLGGLGNEQFF
NA | TRBD1 | 15 | TRBJ2-7 | TRBV19 | TGTGCCAGTAGTATCCATGACAGGGATCACTACGAGCAGTACTTC | CASSIHDRDHYEQYF
few | NA | 12 | TRBJ2-2 | TRBV15 | TGTGCCACCAGCAGAGAGACGGATTTGTTGTTTTTT | CATSRETDLLFF
NA | TRBD1 | 15 | TRBJ1-5 | TRBV12-3/TRBV12-4 | TGTGCCAGCAGTTGGACAGGGGGCGGCAATCAGCCCCAGCATTTT | CASSWTGGGNQPQHF
many | TRBD1 | 15 | TRBJ2-1 | TRBV5-1 | TGCGCCAGCAGCTTGGCAGGGGGAAGGTACAATGAGCAGTTCTTC | CASSLAGGRYNEQFF
many | NA | 14 | TRBJ2-2 | TRBV12-3/TRBV12-4 | TGTGCCAGCACCCCTCGGTATGATACCGGGGAGCTGTTTTTT | CASTPRYDTGELFF
few | NA | 16 | TRBJ2-5 | TRBV11-2 | TGTGCCAGCAGCGAAACCCGTGGCAAGTACCAAGAGACCCAGTACTTC | CASSETRGKYQETQYF
NA | NA | 14 | TRBJ1-2 | TRBV20-1 | TGCAGTGCTAGAGCTGGCAGGGTTTCGGCTGGCTACACCTTC | CSARAGRVSAGYTF
few | TRBD2 | 16 | TRBJ2-3 | TRBV6-2/TRBV6-3 | TGTGCCAGCAGCCCCGCGCTAGCGGACCTGCGGGATACGCAGTATTTT | CASSPALADLRDTQYF
few | TRBD2 | 18 | TRBJ2-1 | TRBV14 | TGTGCCAGCAGCCAAGATCATTCGGGACTAGCGGGCCGCAATGAGCAGTTCTTC | CASSQDHSGLAGRNEQFF
few | TRBD2 | 15 | TRBJ2-1 | TRBV12-3/TRBV12-4 | TGTGCCAGCAGCCCACTAGCGGGGGGGCTTAATGAGCAGTTCTTC | CASSPLAGGLNEQFF
few | NA | 16 | TRBJ2-7 | TRBV10-3 | TGTGCCATCAGTGAGGGGCGAACAGGAAGATCCTACGAGCAGTACTTC | CAISEGRTGRSYEQYF
NA | NA | 16 | TRBJ2-5 | TRBV7-9 | TGTGCCAGCAGCTTTTACTCGGCGAGTGGAGGAGAGACCCAGTACTTC | CASSFYSASGGETQYF